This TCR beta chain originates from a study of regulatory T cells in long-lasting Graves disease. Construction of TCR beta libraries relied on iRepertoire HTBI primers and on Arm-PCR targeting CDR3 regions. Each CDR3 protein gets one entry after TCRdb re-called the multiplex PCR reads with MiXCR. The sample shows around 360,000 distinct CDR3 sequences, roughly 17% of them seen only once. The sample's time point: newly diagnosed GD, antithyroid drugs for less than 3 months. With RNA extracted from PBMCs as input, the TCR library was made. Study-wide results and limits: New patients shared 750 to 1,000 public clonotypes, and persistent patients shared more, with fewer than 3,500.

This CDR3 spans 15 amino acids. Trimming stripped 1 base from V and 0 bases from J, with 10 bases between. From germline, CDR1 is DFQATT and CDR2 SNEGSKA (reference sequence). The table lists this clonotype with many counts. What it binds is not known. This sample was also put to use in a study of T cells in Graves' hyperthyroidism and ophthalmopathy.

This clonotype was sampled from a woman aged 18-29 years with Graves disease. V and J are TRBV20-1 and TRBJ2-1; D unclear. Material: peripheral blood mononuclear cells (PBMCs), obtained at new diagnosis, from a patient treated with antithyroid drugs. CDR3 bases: TGCAGTGCTAGAGCCCACGTTAGCTCCTACAATGAGCAGTTCTTC. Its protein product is CSARAHVSSYNEQFF.